The clone carrying this TCR beta chain came up many times. Then a second PCR, running about 7 to 11 cycles, was carried out with a sample-barcoded 5' primer and a J-beta primer mix. The template-switch adaptor was a 5' adaptor with 12 random nucleotides. It tagged each cDNA molecule. MiXCR, applied by TCRdb to the 5' RACE reads, yields one record per CDR3 protein. The sample has about 670,000 distinct CDR3 sequences; under 65% are singletons. CDR3 length: 16 residues. After removal of 6 bases from V and 5 bases from J, the junction contained 14 bases not matched to a gene. Germline V gene data show CDR1 as LGHDT and CDR2 as YNNKEL (reference sequence). The data are from a study of blood T cells in healthy people across ages.

The TCR was taken from an elderly woman in good health. Sequences were obtained from blood. This sequence joins TRBV3-1 and TRBJ2-7; 9 bases fit TRBD1. CDR3 in amino acids: CASSPLTGGSRNEQYF. CDR3 coding DNA: TGTGCCAGCAGTCCATTAACAGGGGGCTCTCGCAACGAGCAGTACTTC.